The next 23 T cell receptor beta chains were all read from a single sample in a study of molecular identifiers for immune sequencing clone quantification. TCRdb recomputed calls from the PCR reads with MiXCR, one row per CDR3 protein. This sample has under 800,000 distinct CDR3 sequences; 25% occur once, and the top ten carry about 0.84%. The specimen was naive CD8+ T cells from blood, with Jurkat cell RNA spiked in. Subset reported: FACS-sorted CD8+CD4-CCR7+CD45RA+ naive T cells. The source of these receptors is a human donor in good health. Some libraries in this study had Jurkat cell RNA spiked in.

This clonotype was recorded a few times. This sequence joins TRBV12-5 and TRBJ1-5; the D gene is possibly TRBD1 (6 bases). V lost 10 bases, J lost 2 bases, and 21 bases lay in between. Germline values: CDR1 LGHNT, CDR2 FRNRAP. This CDR3 spans 16 amino acids. The CDR3 DNA reads as TGTGCTACCGGAGGTTCAGGGGTTACGGGCAATCAGCCCCAGCATTTT. Encoded protein: CATGGSGVTGNQPQHF.

This clonotype appeared a few times. The gene calls are TRBV13 and TRBJ1-4; TRBD1 might be the D (5 bases). Germline V CDR1 and CDR2: PRHDT, FYEKMQ (reference sequence). Trimming stripped 3 bases from V and 8 bases from J, with 19 bases between. This CDR3 contains 16 residues. The CDR3 sequence is CASSFWMSGGFEKLFF. The CDR3 DNA reads TGTGCCAGCAGCTTCTGGATGTCGGGGGGATTCGAAAAACTGTTTTTT.

This sequence joins TRBV7-9 and TRBJ1-1; TRBD1 matches at 7 bases. This CDR3 spans 17 amino acids. V was clipped by 7 bases and J by 3 bases; unmatched bases: 17. The germline V gene has CDR1 SEHNR and CDR2 FQNEAQ (reference sequence). For the CDR3, the DNA is TGTGCCAGCAATCCCCCCTTACAGGGGTTTGGTGACACTGAAGCTTTCTTT. Amino acids: CASNPPLQGFGDTEAFF.

This clonotype was observed many times. The J gene is TRBJ2-7, the V gene TRBV7-9, with 10 nucleotides matching TRBD1. The CDR3 runs to 13 residues. The germline V gene encodes CDR1 SEHNR and CDR2 FQNEAQ (reference sequence). V lost 5 bases, J lost 2 bases, and 0 bases stayed unmatched. CDR3 sequence: CASSGTGAYEQYF. In DNA, the CDR3 is TGTGCCAGCAGCGGGACAGGGGCCTACGAGCAGTACTTC.

This clonotype has just one count. This may arise from a read error, as a much more abundant clone is one base away. The CDR3 region has the DNA TGCGCCAGCAGGGACGGGACAGGGGAGAGAGAGACCCAGTACTTC. It encodes CASRDGTGERETQYF. The chain couples TRBV5-1 to TRBJ2-5; TRBD1 agrees at 10 bases. The CDR3 is made up of 15 amino acids. The V segment lost 5 bases and the J segment 4 bases; nucleotides outside the gene matches: 8. Germline-derived CDR1 and CDR2 are SGHRS and YFSETQ.

This clonotype has only a few counts. The gene calls are TRBV3-1 and TRBJ1-1; TRBD1 aligns across 10 bases. J gave up 1 base and V 7 bases, and 12 bases lay outside the gene matches. Per germline, CDR1 LGHDT and CDR2 YNNKEL (reference sequence). This CDR3 has 17 amino acids. In nucleotides, the CDR3 is TGTGCCAGCACCTCAGAGGACAGGGGGTTTACGAACACTGAAGCTTTCTTT. It is translated as CASTSEDRGFTNTEAFF.

In this sample, this clonotype turned up many times. V and J are TRBV6-2 or TRBV6-3 and TRBJ1-5; D is unclear. Germline lookup yields CDR1 MNHEY and CDR2 SVGEGT. The CDR3 has 14 amino acids. Trimming left V 0 bases short and J 5 bases short, with 8 bases between. DNA of the CDR3: TGTGCCAGCAGTTACTCGACACTACATCAGCCCCAGCATTTT. Translated, it gives CASSYSTLHQPQHF.

Of note for this clonotype: Since a much larger clone is just one base distant, this may be a read error. J is TRBJ2-7 and V is TRBV4-1; no definite D call. This CDR3 has 15 residues. Germline V gene data show CDR1 as MGHRA and CDR2 as YSYEKL. The CDR3 DNA reads as TGCGCCAGCAGCCAAGTGCCGGAAAGCTCCTACGCGCAGTACTTC. It encodes CASSQVPESSYAQYF.

This chain connects TRBV30 to TRBJ2-7; D may match TRBD1 or TRBD2 (6 bases each). V was cut by 5 bases and J by 0 bases, with 11 bases left in between. The germline gives CDR1 GTSNPN, CDR2 SVGIG (reference sequence). The CDR3 sequence is 13 residues long. CDR3 nucleotides: TGTGCCTGGTCGGGGGCTAGCTCCTACGAGCAGTACTTC. It specifies CAWSGASSYEQYF.

This clonotype appeared a few times. V is TRBV4-1 and J is TRBJ2-7; D remains ambiguous. The CDR3 spans 17 residues. Germline CDR1 reads MGHRA; CDR2 reads YSYEKL. Trimming took off 0 bases at V and 3 bases at J, with 18 bases between the two ends. DNA for the CDR3: TGCGCCAGCAGCCAAGAATTCACTCCTTTAATGGACTACGAGCAGTACTTC. It specifies CASSQEFTPLMDYEQYF.

As for this clonotype: A much larger clonotype is one base distant, so this may be a read error. The rearrangement joins TRBV7-9 to TRBJ1-1; D gene unclear. This CDR3 has 15 amino acids. CDR1 is SEHNR, CDR2 FQNEAQ, per germline (reference sequence). CDR3 protein: CASSSQRAENTEASF. CDR3 coding DNA: TGTGCCAGCAGCTCACAACGGGCCGAGAACACTGAAGCTTCCTTT. Filled out from reference TRBV7-9 and TRBJ1-1, the complete variable domain reads DTGVSQNPRHKITKRGQNVTFRCDPISEHNRLYWYRQTLGQGPEFLTYFQNEAQLEKSRLLSDRFSAERPKGSFSTLEIQRTEQGDSAMYLCASSSQRAENTEASFGQGTRLTVV.

This clonotype was detected a few times. In DNA form, the CDR3 reads TGCAGTGCGTCACCGGGACTAGCGGGAGTATACTACGAGCAGTACTTC. This encodes CSASPGLAGVYYEQYF. This chain joins TRBV20-1 and TRBJ2-7; 14 nucleotides align to TRBD2. Per germline, CDR1 DFQATT and CDR2 SNEGSKA (reference sequence). Unmatched junction bases numbered 10, after V lost 6 bases and J lost 3 bases. CDR3 length equals 16 residues.

Points on this clonotype: A much larger clone differs from this one at a single base, so this may be a read error. V usage is TRBV7-8 and J usage is TRBJ1-5; no clear D gene. CDR3 size: 15 residues. Per the germline V gene, CDR1 is SGHVS and CDR2 is FQNEAQ. Here the CDR3 DNA reads TGTGCCAGCAGCTTAGGTAGGGATAGCAATCAGCCCCAGCAATTT. Protein product: CASSLGRDSNQPQQF.

V and J are TRBV6-6 and TRBJ1-5, with a weak D call TRBD1 (6 bases). V lost 0 bases to trimming and J lost 7 bases, with 13 bases between them. There are 15 residues in the CDR3. The V gene's germline CDR1 is MNHNY and CDR2 SVGAGI (reference sequence). The CDR3 nucleotides read TGTGCCAGCAGTTACTCTGTGCAGGGGAACCAGCCCCAGCATTTT. Translated, it gives CASSYSVQGNQPQHF.

With regard to this clonotype: With a much larger clone just one base away, this may be a read error. V and J are TRBV28 and TRBJ1-1; weak D call: TRBD1 (6 bases). The CDR3 totals 15 residues. CDR1 and CDR2 (germline): MDHEN, SYDVKM. CDR3: CASSLIGGLGTEVFF. The CDR3 DNA reads as TGTGCCAGCAGTTTGATCGGGGGCTTGGGCACTGAAGTTTTCTTT.

There are a few counts of this clonotype. The CDR3 reads CASSLGGSGGMYTGELFF. CDR3 nucleotides: TGTGCCAGCAGTTTAGGCGGGTCGGGGGGGATGTACACCGGGGAGCTGTTTTTT. The chain is built from TRBV12-3 or TRBV12-4 and TRBJ2-2; 8 nucleotides align to TRBD2. The CDR3 loop spans 18 amino acids. J gave up 3 bases and V 1 base, and 10 bases lay outside the gene matches.

As concerns this clonotype: Compared with germline, one end of the junction differs, possibly owing to a read error. V usage is TRBV4-3 and J usage is TRBJ2-7; D remains ambiguous. The length of the CDR3 is 14 residues. CDR1 and CDR2 from the germline V gene are LGHNA and YSLEER. The CDR3 DNA sequence: TGCGCCAGCAGCCAAGTCCCGCCCTCCTCCGAGCCGTACTTC. This translates into CASSQVPPSSEPYF.

The table lists this clonotype with many counts. The chain joins TRBV12-5 to TRBJ1-2; D gene unclear. V lost 5 bases and J lost 4, with 5 bases in between. Germline V gene lookup returns CDR1 LGHNT and CDR2 FRNRAP. CDR3 length equals 11 residues. CDR3 protein: CASGDGYGYTF. The CDR3 DNA reads TGTGCTAGTGGTGACGGCTATGGCTACACCTTC. The full variable domain, its missing parts supplied by reference TRBV12-5 and TRBJ1-2, is DARVTQTPRHKVTEMGQEVTMRCQPILGHNTVFWYRQTMMQGLELLAYFRNRAPLDDSGMPKDRFSAEMPDATLATLKIQPSEPRDSAVYFCASGDGYGYTFGSGTRLTVV.

This chain links TRBV18 with TRBJ1-1, with D uncertain. V was pared by 3 bases and J by 11 bases, with 19 bases between. Germline lookup yields CDR1 KGHSH and CDR2 LQKENI. This CDR3 has 14 amino acids. The DNA for the CDR3 is TGTGCCAGCTCACCCGACCCGGCTTCCCCCGAGGCTTTCTTT. Residues: CASSPDPASPEAFF.

This chain connects TRBV28 to TRBJ2-7; perhaps TRBD2 as D (5 bases). V was cut by 5 bases and J by 3 bases, with 11 bases left in between. The germline CDR1 and CDR2 sequences are MDHEN and SYDVKM. The CDR3 runs 13 residues. CDR3 nucleotide sequence: TGTGCCAGCAGTACTAGACGAATCTACGAGCAGTACTTC. Translating gives CASSTRRIYEQYF. Based on the CDR3 plus reference TRBV28 and TRBJ2-7, the full variable domain is DVKVTQSSRYLVKRTGEKVFLECVQDMDHENMFWYRQDPGLGLRLIYFSYDVKMKEKGDIPEGYSVSREKKERFSLILESASTNQTSMYLCASSTRRIYEQYFGPGTRLTVT.

To note about this clonotype: A read error may account for a junction end that differs from germline. The chain is built from TRBV6-2 or TRBV6-3 and TRBJ1-1; D call uncertain. The germline CDR1 and CDR2 sequences are MNHEY and SVGEGT. The CDR3 has 13 amino acids. CDR3 residues: CASSLGIGTAAFF. In DNA, the CDR3 is TGTGCCAGCAGCCTCGGAATTGGCACTGCAGCTTTCTTT.

Only a few counts were recorded for this clonotype. The chain recombines TRBV7-9 with TRBJ2-2; D is possibly TRBD2 (6 bases). V lost 6 bases to trimming and J lost 5 bases, with 7 bases between them. CDR3 length: 12 amino acids. Germline CDR1 and CDR2: SEHNR and FQNEAQ (reference sequence). The chain's CDR3 is CASRSGTGELFF. The CDR3 region has the DNA TGTGCCAGCAGAAGCGGGACCGGGGAGCTGTTTTTT. The full variable domain, completed using reference TRBV7-9 and TRBJ2-2, is DTGVSQNPRHKITKRGQNVTFRCDPISEHNRLYWYRQTLGQGPEFLTYFQNEAQLEKSRLLSDRFSAERPKGSFSTLEIQRTEQGDSAMYLCASRSGTGELFFGEGSRLTVL.

As for this clonotype: This could be a read error, since a much larger clone is one nucleotide away. V gene TRBV4-1 combines with J gene TRBJ2-7, with D possibly TRBD2 on 5 matching bases. Germline CDR1 is MGHRA and CDR2 is YSYEKL. This CDR3 spans 12 amino acids. The CDR3 sequence: CVSSQDGDEQYF. Here the CDR3 DNA reads TGCGTCAGCAGCCAAGACGGGGACGAGCAGTACTTC.